These 21 T cell receptor beta chains were sequenced from one sample in a study of blood T cells in healthy people across ages. Next came a second PCR, run for about 7 to 11 cycles, which used a sample-barcoded 5' primer along with a J-beta primer mix. TCRdb redid the calling of the 5' RACE reads with MiXCR, one entry per CDR3 protein. The data contain roughly 1,700,000 distinct CDR3 sequences, over 25% of them singletons. Sequencing was performed on blood. These receptors were collected from a woman aged 25-40 years in good health.

The chain combines TRBV20-1 with TRBJ2-2, with D tentatively TRBD2 (5 bases). V was pared by 1 base and J by 0 bases, with 12 bases between. There are 16 residues in the CDR3. CDR1 is DFQATT and CDR2 is SNEGSKA in the germline V gene (reference sequence). The CDR3 protein is CSARASSRSNTGELFF. DNA of the CDR3: TGCAGTGCTAGAGCGTCTAGCAGATCGAACACCGGGGAGCTGTTTTTT.

This chain uses TRBV4-3 with TRBJ1-1, with TRBD1 matching 10 bases. The CDR3 is 14 amino acids. CDR1 is LGHNA, CDR2 YSLEER, per germline. Trimming removed 7 bases from V and 5 bases from J; junction bases left unmatched: 7. In DNA form, the CDR3 reads TGCGCCAGCACCCGGACAGGGGGGGGAACTGAAGCTTTCTTT. As protein: CASTRTGGGTEAFF.

The rearrangement links TRBV20-1 to TRBJ2-2, with a tentative D call TRBD2 (6 bases). The CDR3 length is 14 residues. Trimming took 3 bases from V and 4 from J, leaving 12 bases between them. Per germline, CDR1 DFQATT and CDR2 SNEGSKA (reference sequence). CDR3 loop: CSASMEGSTGELFF. The DNA of the CDR3 is TGCAGTGCTAGCATGGAGGGTAGCACCGGGGAGCTGTTTTTT.

The chain carries TRBV24-1 and TRBJ2-3; no reliable D call. The CDR3 has 14 amino acids. Trimming took off 4 bases at V and 2 bases at J, with 9 bases between the two ends. The V gene's germline CDR1 is KGHDR and CDR2 SFDVKD. CDR3: CATSEAFPTDTQYF. The DNA of the CDR3 is TGTGCCACCAGTGAGGCCTTTCCCACAGATACGCAGTATTTT.

This chain uses TRBV5-1 with TRBJ1-1; 8 bases are a match to TRBD1. CDR1 and CDR2 (germline): SGHRS, YFSETQ. This CDR3 spans 14 amino acids. V lost 4 bases and J lost 6; bases outside the gene matches: 8. Here the CDR3 reads CASSPWDRRSEAFF. In DNA form, the CDR3 reads TGCGCCAGCAGCCCGTGGGACAGGCGCTCTGAAGCTTTCTTT.

Turning to this clonotype: Germline is not matched at one junction end, which may reflect a read error. The chain employs TRBV7-2 and TRBJ1-2; 7 bases are a match to TRBD1. There are 13 residues in the CDR3. CDR1 SGHTA and CDR2 FQGNSA come from the germline V gene. The CDR3 DNA follows: TGTGCCAGCAGCCCTGAAGGGGGCTATGGCCACACCTTC. It is translated as CASSPEGGYGHTF.

The V call is TRBV12-3 or TRBV12-4, the J call TRBJ2-4, with D maybe TRBD2 (6 bases). The end of the DNA is better explained by TRBJ2-7, so the J call may be wrong. The CDR3 spans 13 residues. CDR3 bases: TGTGCCAGCAGAAGATCCCCGGGGGACGAGCAGTACTTC. It codes for CASRRSPGDEQYF.

This clonotype was picked up many times. J is TRBJ2-1 and V is TRBV25-1; tentative D call: TRBD1 (6 bases). Trimming pared 4 bases from V and 9 bases from J, leaving 13 bases between. The germline V gene encodes CDR1 MGHDK and CDR2 SYGVNS. This CDR3 is 13 amino acids long. CDR3 sequence reads: CASSGSGVREQFF. DNA for the CDR3: TGTGCCAGCAGTGGCTCAGGGGTGCGTGAGCAGTTCTTC. Combining the CDR3 with reference TRBV25-1 and TRBJ2-1 gives the whole variable domain EADIYQTPRYLVIGTGKKITLECSQTMGHDKMYWYQQDPGMELHLIHYSYGVNSTEKGDLSSESTVSRIRTEHFPLTLESARPSHTSQYLCASSGSGVREQFFGPGTRLTVL.

This clonotype was seen only a few times. The rearrangement links TRBV10-3 to TRBJ2-5, with D perhaps matching TRBD1 (6 bases). Looked up from germline, CDR1 is ENHRY and CDR2 is SYGVKD. V lost 6 bases to trimming and J lost 11 bases, with 19 bases between them. The CDR3 totals 13 residues. CDR3 amino acids: CAIRDSSSYKQYF. As DNA, the CDR3 is TGTGCCATCAGGGACAGCAGTTCCTACAAGCAGTACTTC.

This clonotype was observed a few times. The rearrangement links TRBV11-1 to TRBJ2-7; 9 positions agree with TRBD1. The CDR3 is made up of 14 amino acids. Germline loops: CDR1 SGHAT, CDR2 FQDESV (reference sequence). V lost 3 bases, J lost 7 bases, and 7 bases stayed unmatched. CDR3 sequence: CASSLNRGRVEQYF. CDR3 coding DNA: TGTGCCAGCAGCTTGAACAGGGGGCGCGTGGAGCAGTACTTC. The full variable domain, its missing parts supplied by reference TRBV11-1 and TRBJ2-7, is EAEVAQSPRYKITEKSQAVAFWCDPISGHATLYWYRQILGQGPELLVQFQDESVVDDSQLPKDRFSAERLKGVDSTLKIQPAELGDSAMYLCASSLNRGRVEQYFGPGTRLTVT.

Comment on this clonotype: The conserved final phenylalanine or tryptophan is absent from the CDR3, which likely points to a read error. The chain recombines TRBV6-5 with TRBJ1-1; possible D gene TRBD1, 6 bases. The CDR3 consists of 12 residues. Trimming took 5 bases from V and 11 from J, leaving 15 bases between them. Germline CDR1 reads MNHEY; CDR2 reads SVGAGI. The CDR3 loop reads CASSPRTGQAFL. The DNA for the CDR3 is TGTGCCAGCAGTCCCCGTACAGGACAGGCTTTCCTT.

In this sample, this clonotype turned up many times. The V call is TRBV5-1, the J call TRBJ1-2; 7 nucleotides align to TRBD1. CDR3 length equals 12 residues. The germline CDR1 and CDR2 sequences are SGHRS and YFSETQ. The J segment lost 6 bases and the V segment lost 4 bases, leaving 3 bases of the junction unmatched. The CDR3 is CASSATGHGYTF. The CDR3 nucleotides are TGCGCCAGCAGCGCGACAGGGCATGGCTACACCTTC.

In this sample, this clonotype turned up a few times. The chain carries TRBV7-3 and TRBJ2-1; TRBD2 aligns across 14 bases. Germline V gene sequence: CDR1 SGHTA, CDR2 FQGTGA. This CDR3 contains 16 residues. Losses at the gene ends were 5 bases for V and 10 bases for J; bases not matched to a gene: 10. The CDR3 is CASSPRLAGGPGEQFF. The CDR3 DNA reads as TGTGCCAGCAGCCCGCGACTAGCGGGGGGGCCTGGGGAGCAGTTCTTC.

The J gene is TRBJ2-1, the V gene TRBV24-1; 9 positions agree with TRBD1. V was pared by 2 bases and J by 5 bases, with 6 bases of the junction left unmatched. The germline V gene has CDR1 KGHDR and CDR2 SFDVKD. This CDR3 is 16 amino acids long. Written as DNA, the CDR3 is TGTGCCACCAGTGATTCTAGGACAGGGGCGAACAATGAGCAGTTCTTC. The encoded protein is CATSDSRTGANNEQFF.

This clonotype appeared a few times. V usage is TRBV28 and J usage is TRBJ2-7; 10 bases are a match to TRBD2. The germline V gene has CDR1 MDHEN and CDR2 SYDVKM. This CDR3 region has 16 residues. V shed 5 bases and J 7 bases; nucleotides not matched to a gene: 14. CDR3 sequence: CASSRDPSGGRREQYF. The CDR3 DNA reads as TGTGCCAGCAGTCGAGACCCTAGCGGGGGCCGACGGGAGCAGTACTTC.

This clonotype came up a few times. The genes are TRBV18 and TRBJ1-4, with 9 bases matching TRBD1. The trim removed 6 bases at V and 8 bases at J, leaving 10 bases unmatched. The CDR3 runs to 15 residues. Per the germline V gene, CDR1 is KGHSH and CDR2 is LQKENI. The CDR3 sequence: CASSRGQGIYEKLFF. The CDR3 DNA follows: TGTGCCAGCTCGAGAGGACAGGGGATTTACGAAAAACTGTTTTTT.

This sequence joins TRBV7-2 and TRBJ1-1; 11 bases map to TRBD1. V dropped 4 bases and J dropped 10; count of bases not matched to a gene: 14. The CDR3 consists of 16 residues. Germline V CDR1 and CDR2: SGHTA, FQGNSA. As DNA, the CDR3 is TGTGCCAGCAGCTCCCATGTCGGGACAGGGGGTATTGGAGCTTTCTTT. As protein: CASSSHVGTGGIGAFF.

The table lists this clonotype with a few counts. The chain carries TRBV20-1 and TRBJ2-1, with TRBD1 matching over 10 bases. The J segment lost 9 bases and the V segment lost 5 bases, leaving 7 bases of the junction unmatched. Germline values: CDR1 DFQATT, CDR2 SNEGSKA (reference sequence). This CDR3 spans 13 amino acids. Written as DNA, the CDR3 is TGCAGTGCTCCGGGACAGGGGTCGGGTGAGCAGTTCTTC. This encodes CSAPGQGSGEQFF.

The J gene is TRBJ1-2, the V gene TRBV14; D unclear. The CDR3 has 13 residues. CDR1 is SGHDN and CDR2 is FVKESK in the germline V gene. Trimming shortened V by 1 base and J by 3 bases, and 6 bases separated the two germline ends. CDR3 region: CASSQGFDYGYTF. CDR3 coding DNA: TGTGCCAGCAGCCAAGGATTTGACTATGGCTACACCTTC.

For this clonotype: This clone may be a read error of a much larger clone one base away. The chain links TRBV5-5 to TRBJ2-1, with D uncertain. CDR1 and CDR2 (germline): SGHKS, YYEKEE (reference sequence). V gave up 0 bases and J gave up 13 bases, with 11 bases separating them. The length of the CDR3 is 12 residues. The CDR3 DNA follows: TGTGCCAGCAGCTTGGAGCTCCGGACCCAGTTCTTC. Protein product: CASSLELRTQFF.

The chain employs TRBV10-2 and TRBJ2-3; TRBD1 might be the D (6 bases). The CDR3 is 16 residues long. Germline V lookup: CDR1 WSHSY, CDR2 SAAADI. V was pared by 11 bases and J by 5 bases, with 26 bases between. Here the CDR3 reads CAASSEGTRFGDTQYF. CDR3 nucleotides: TGCGCCGCTAGTTCGGAAGGGACACGGTTTGGAGATACGCAGTATTTT.